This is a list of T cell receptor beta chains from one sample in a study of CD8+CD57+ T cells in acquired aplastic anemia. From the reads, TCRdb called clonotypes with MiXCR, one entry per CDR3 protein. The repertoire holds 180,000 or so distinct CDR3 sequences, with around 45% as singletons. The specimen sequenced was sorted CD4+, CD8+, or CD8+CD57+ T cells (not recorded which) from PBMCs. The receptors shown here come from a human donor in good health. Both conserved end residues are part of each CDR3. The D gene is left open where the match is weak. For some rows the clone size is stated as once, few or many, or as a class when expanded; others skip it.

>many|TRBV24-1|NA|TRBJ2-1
CATSAAYNEQFF
TGTGCCACCAGTGCCGCCTACAATGAGCAGTTCTTC
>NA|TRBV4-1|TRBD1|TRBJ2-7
CASSQELMVSDRDSKF
TGCGCCAGCAGCCAAGAGTTAATGGTTTCAGACCGGGACAGCAAGTTC
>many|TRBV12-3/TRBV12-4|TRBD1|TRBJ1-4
CASSLAGTGGGKLFF
TGTGCCAGCAGTTTAGCCGGGACAGGGGGCGGAAAACTGTTTTTT
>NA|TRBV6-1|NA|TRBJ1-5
CASSEGGGGNQPQHF
TGTGCCAGCAGTGAAGGCGGGGGAGGCAATCAGCCCCAGCATTTT
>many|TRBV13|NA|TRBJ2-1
CASSSSVEQFF
TGTGCCAGCAGCTCTTCAGTGGAGCAGTTCTTC
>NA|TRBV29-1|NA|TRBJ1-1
CSVTGGTIDTEAFF
TGCAGCGTCACCGGGGGTACTATCGACACTGAAGCTTTCTTT
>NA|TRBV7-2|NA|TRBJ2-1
CASSPGPDNEQFF
TGTGCCAGCAGCCCCGGGCCAGACAATGAGCAGTTCTTC
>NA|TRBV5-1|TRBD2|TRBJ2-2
CASSLDGGVNTGELFF
TGCGCCAGCAGCTTGGACGGGGGGGTCAACACCGGGGAGCTGTTTTTT
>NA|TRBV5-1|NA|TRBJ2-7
CASSLELAHEQYF
TGCGCCAGCAGCTTAGAACTAGCCCACGAGCAGTACTTC
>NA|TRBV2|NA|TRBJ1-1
CASSPDNGRLAEAFF
TGTGCCAGCAGTCCTGACAATGGACGGTTGGCTGAAGCTTTCTTT
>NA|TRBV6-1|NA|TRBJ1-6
CASSPQTGNNSPLHF
TGTGCCAGCAGTCCCCAGACAGGAAACAATTCACCCCTCCACTTT
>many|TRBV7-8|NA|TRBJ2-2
CASSLDGLTTGELFF
TGTGCCAGCAGCTTAGATGGGTTAACCACCGGGGAGCTGTTTTTT
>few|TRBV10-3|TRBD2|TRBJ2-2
CAIGRDTGELFF
TGTGCCATCGGGAGGGACACCGGGGAGCTGTTTTTT
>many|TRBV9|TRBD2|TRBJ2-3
CASSVEVSGRAVGTQYF
TGTGCCAGCAGCGTAGAAGTTAGCGGGAGGGCCGTTGGTACGCAGTATTTT
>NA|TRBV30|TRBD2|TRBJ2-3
CAWRLAGGHQRADTQYF
TGTGCCTGGAGATTAGCGGGAGGGCACCAGAGGGCAGATACGCAGTATTTT
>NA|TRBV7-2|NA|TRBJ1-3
CAIMGYSGNTIYF
TGTGCCATTATGGGCTACTCTGGAAACACCATATATTTT
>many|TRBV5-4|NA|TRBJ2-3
CASSLGQEKVKNTQYF
TGTGCCAGCAGCTTGGGACAGGAGAAGGTGAAAAATACGCAGTATTTT
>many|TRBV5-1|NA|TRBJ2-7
CASSGSTGSSYEQYF
TGCGCCAGCTCCGGAAGTACGGGCAGCTCCTACGAGCAGTACTTC